What follows are 22 T cell receptor beta chains derived from one specimen sequenced in a study of CD4 T cells in relation to SARS-CoV-2 and coronaviruses. Unexposed donor CD4+ T cells date from about 2011-2018, before the COVID-19 pandemic. The cells were cultured for approximately ten days before CD4+ T cells were isolated. Antigens of these TCRs are unknown. Only in-frame clones appear in the TCRdb table, and some are missing; sequencing was by immunoSEQ multiplex PCR. The sample holds approximately 17,000 clones, about four fifths seen once. What was sequenced was CD4+ T cells from PBMCs, cultured in vitro. These receptors originate from a human donor in good health.

The V call is TRBV10-3, the J call TRBJ2-1; TRBD2 matches at 8 bases. This CDR3 comprises 13 residues. The V gene's germline CDR1 is ENHRY and CDR2 SYGVKD. The junction had 9 bases not matched to a gene; V was cut back by 7 bases and J by 10 bases. Here the CDR3 DNA reads TGTGCCATCACCGGGGGGGTAAACGACGAGCAGTTCTTC. Translating gives CAITGGVNDEQFF.

CDR3 in amino acids: CASSLGSQNVYEQYF. CDR3 nucleotide sequence: TGCGCCAGCAGCTTGGGCAGTCAGAATGTCTACGAGCAGTACTTC. The V call is TRBV5-1, the J call TRBJ2-7; D unclear. Trimming left V 0 bases short and J 3 bases short, with 13 bases between. CDR3 length: 15 amino acids. Germline values: CDR1 SGHRS, CDR2 YFSETQ.

This clone was seen only a few times. The junction differs from germline at one of its ends, possibly a read error. The rearrangement uses TRBV15 and TRBJ1-2; D unclear. The germline V gene has CDR1 LNHNV and CDR2 YYDKDF (reference sequence). The CDR3 is 9 residues long. The CDR3 sequence is CATSLIWGF. Written as DNA, the CDR3 is TGTGCCACCAGCCTTATTTGGGGTTTC.

This sequence joins TRBV19 and TRBJ2-6; D gene unclear. V shed 3 bases and J shed 3 bases, with 9 bases lying between them. Germline V lookup: CDR1 LNHDA, CDR2 SQIVND (reference sequence). The CDR3 extends over 15 amino acids. The CDR3 sequence is CASSISVGGANVLTF. CDR3 sequence (DNA): TGTGCCAGTAGTATCTCGGTCGGTGGGGCCAACGTCCTGACTTTC.

The count of this clone is one. V and J are TRBV11-2 and TRBJ2-2, with D possibly being TRBD1 (6 bases). The CDR3 runs 15 residues. CDR1 is SGHAT, CDR2 FQNNGV, per germline. V lost 2 bases, J lost 5 bases, and 12 bases lay in between. CDR3 loop: CASSLLGAETGELFF. CDR3 sequence (DNA): TGTGCCAGCAGCTTACTGGGGGCTGAGACCGGGGAGCTGTTTTTT.

V gene TRBV6-6 combines with J gene TRBJ1-2, with 7 bases matching TRBD1. Germline V gene lookup returns CDR1 MNHNY and CDR2 SVGAGI (reference sequence). The length of the CDR3 is 15 residues. Trimming took 6 bases from V and 0 from J; bases not matched to a gene: 7. The CDR3 protein is CASSPGTASNYGYTF. The CDR3 DNA reads as TGTGCCAGCAGCCCAGGGACAGCCTCTAACTATGGCTACACCTTC.

The chain recombines TRBV5-1 with TRBJ2-7, with 8 bases that match TRBD2. The CDR3 is 14 residues long. V lost 0 bases, J lost 5 bases, and 4 bases stayed unmatched. Germline V gene sequence: CDR1 SGHRS, CDR2 YFSETQ. In DNA, the CDR3 is TGCGCCAGCAGCTTGGCCGGGACTAGTAACGAGCAGTACTTC. This encodes CASSLAGTSNEQYF.

This clone was observed a handful of times. The chain joins TRBV3-1 (or the pseudogene TRBV3-2) to TRBJ2-2; 14 bases align to TRBD2. This CDR3 has 18 amino acids. Germline values: CDR1 LGHDT, CDR2 YNNKEL (reference sequence). Losses at the gene ends were 3 bases for V and 2 bases for J; bases not matched to a gene: 5. CDR3 nucleotide sequence: TGTGCCAGCAGCCATTGGGGACTAGCGGGGGTTAACACCGGGGAGCTGTTTTTT. Translating it yields CASSHWGLAGVNTGELFF.

J is TRBJ1-1 and V is TRBV10-3; D not certain. CDR1 is ENHRY and CDR2 is SYGVKD in the germline V gene. This CDR3 is 12 amino acids long. The ends were cut back, 4 bases at V and 4 bases at J, with 7 bases in the middle. As DNA, the CDR3 is TGTGCCATCAGTGGAATTGGCACTGAAGCTTTCTTT. Its translation: CAISGIGTEAFF.

This chain uses TRBV5-1 with TRBJ2-7, with 9 bases fitting TRBD2. Germline assignment: CDR1 SGHRS and CDR2 YFSETQ. J lost 3 bases, V lost 4 bases, and 5 bases had no gene match. The CDR3 covers 14 residues. In DNA, the CDR3 is TGCGCCAGCAGCGAGGGACTAGCTCACTACGAGCAGTACTTC. Translated, it gives CASSEGLAHYEQYF. Looking up the rest from reference TRBV5-1 and TRBJ2-7 gives the full variable domain: KAGVTQTPRYLIKTRGQQVTLSCSPISGHRSVSWYQQTPGQGLQFLFEYFSETQRNKGNFPGRFSGRQFSNSRSEMNVSTLELGDSALYLCASSEGLAHYEQYFGPGTRLTVT.

The gene calls are TRBV9 and TRBJ2-6; 7 bases map to TRBD2. J was trimmed by 3 bases and V by 6 bases; bases with no gene match: 12. CDR1 and CDR2 from the germline V gene are SGDLS and YYNGEE. The CDR3 sequence is 17 residues long. CDR3 nucleotides: TGTGCCAGCAAAGGACTAGACAGTACTAGTGGGGCCAACGTCCTGACTTTC. This gives the protein CASKGLDSTSGANVLTF.

The chain is built from TRBV9 and TRBJ2-3; TRBD2 matches at 12 bases. Germline CDR1 SGDLS, CDR2 YYNGEE. J was trimmed by 2 bases and V by 4 bases; bases with no gene match: 8. This CDR3 spans 17 amino acids. CDR3 sequence (DNA): TGTGCCAGCAGCCCTCGGGGACTAGCGGGCCCCACAGATACGCAGTATTTT. Translating gives CASSPRGLAGPTDTQYF.

The genes are TRBV21-1 and TRBJ2-7. TRBV21-1 represents a pseudogene. This CDR3 contains 14 residues. The DNA of the CDR3 is TGTGCCAGCAGCAAAGCCGGCATTGATAGGGAGCAGTACTTC. This codes for CASSKAGIDREQYF.

Only one count was recorded for this clone. The J gene is TRBJ2-1, the V gene TRBV13, with D uncertain. V was cut by 2 bases and J by 7 bases, with 12 bases left in between. Germline V CDR1 and CDR2: PRHDT, FYEKMQ (reference sequence). There are 14 residues in the CDR3. The CDR3 spells CASSLLKAANEQFF. Here the CDR3 DNA reads TGTGCCAGCAGCTTACTGAAGGCCGCAAATGAGCAGTTCTTC.

The rearrangement joins TRBV12-5 to TRBJ1-6, with D uncertain. Trimming stripped 1 base from V and 10 bases from J, with 8 bases between. The CDR3 is 13 amino acids. CDR1 LGHNT and CDR2 FRNRAP come from the germline V gene. The DNA for the CDR3 is TGTGCTAGTGGTTTGGACCCCGGGTCACCCCTCCACTTT. Translated: CASGLDPGSPLHF.

J is TRBJ2-1 and V is TRBV5-1; the match to TRBD2 covers 12 bases. This CDR3 is built from 18 residues. V lost 2 bases, J lost 4 bases, and 10 bases stayed unmatched. CDR1 and CDR2 from the germline V gene are SGHRS and YFSETQ. CDR3 residues: CASSFGASGGAGYNEQFF. For the CDR3, the DNA is TGCGCCAGCAGCTTTGGGGCTAGCGGGGGGGCCGGGTACAATGAGCAGTTCTTC.

The chain uses TRBV18 and TRBJ2-5; 13 bases line up with TRBD2. The CDR3 consists of 15 residues. CDR1 and CDR2 (germline): KGHSH, LQKENI. V shed 5 bases, J shed 3 bases, and the junction held 3 bases outside the gene matches. DNA for the CDR3: TGTGCCAGCTCATCCGGACTAGCGGGAGAAGAGACCCAGTACTTC. Its translation is CASSSGLAGEETQYF.

This sequence joins TRBV11-2 and TRBJ2-6; D gene ambiguous. Germline-derived CDR1 and CDR2 are SGHAT and FQNNGV. The CDR3 spans 14 residues. The ends were cut back, 8 bases at V and 4 bases at J, with 12 bases in the middle. The DNA for the CDR3 is TGTGCCAGCCTTAGGTCCAAGGGGGCCAACGTCCTGACTTTC. Amino acid sequence: CASLRSKGANVLTF. Variable domain in full (rest from reference TRBV11-2 and TRBJ2-6): EAGVAQSPRYKIIEKRQSVAFWCNPISGHATLYWYQQILGQGPKLLIQFQNNGVVDDSQLPKDRFSAERLKGVDSTLKIQPAKLEDSAVYLCASLRSKGANVLTFGAGSRLTVL.

The genes are TRBV6-5 and TRBJ2-7; 14 bases are shared with TRBD2. From germline, CDR1 is MNHEY and CDR2 SVGAGI. CDR3 length: 15 amino acids. Trimming removed 8 bases from V and 6 bases from J; junction bases left unmatched: 9. CDR3 DNA: TGTGCCAGCGGAGAATTGGGACTAGCGGGAGTCGAGCAGTACTTC. Its translation: CASGELGLAGVEQYF.

This chain joins TRBV5-1 and TRBJ2-3; the match to TRBD2 covers 7 bases. V trimming: 1 base; J trimming: 2 bases; junction bases outside the gene matches: 7. Germline CDR1 and CDR2: SGHRS and YFSETQ. The CDR3 length is 16 residues. In nucleotides, the CDR3 is TGCGCCAGCAGCTTGATCGCGGGGGATCCCACAGATACGCAGTATTTT. Residues: CASSLIAGDPTDTQYF.

The CDR3 reads CASSRTGTGRTDTQYF. DNA for the CDR3: TGTGCCAGCAGCCGAACCGGGACAGGGAGAACAGATACGCAGTATTTT. The rearrangement joins TRBV5-6 to TRBJ2-3; 9 nucleotides line up with TRBD1. Unmatched junction bases numbered 9, after V lost 4 bases and J lost 3 bases. This CDR3 is built from 16 residues. Germline CDR1 reads SGHDT; CDR2 reads YYEEEE. Drawing the rest from reference TRBV5-6 and TRBJ2-3, the complete variable domain is DAGVTQSPTHLIKTRGQQVTLRCSPKSGHDTVSWYQQALGQGPQFIFQYYEEEERQRGNFPDRFSGHQFPNYSSELNVNALLLGDSALYLCASSRTGTGRTDTQYFGPGTRLTVL.

In this sample, this clone turned up once. Other DNA sequences from this sample encode an identical CDR3 as well. The gene calls are TRBV7-2 and TRBJ1-1; D ambiguous. Germline V gene sequence: CDR1 SGHTA, CDR2 FQGNSA. The CDR3 consists of 13 residues. The V gene lost 5 bases and the J gene lost 4 bases, with 11 bases spanning the gap. The CDR3 DNA reads as TGTGCCAGCAGCCCCCAAGGTGTCACTGAAGCTTTCTTT. This sequence encodes CASSPQGVTEAFF.